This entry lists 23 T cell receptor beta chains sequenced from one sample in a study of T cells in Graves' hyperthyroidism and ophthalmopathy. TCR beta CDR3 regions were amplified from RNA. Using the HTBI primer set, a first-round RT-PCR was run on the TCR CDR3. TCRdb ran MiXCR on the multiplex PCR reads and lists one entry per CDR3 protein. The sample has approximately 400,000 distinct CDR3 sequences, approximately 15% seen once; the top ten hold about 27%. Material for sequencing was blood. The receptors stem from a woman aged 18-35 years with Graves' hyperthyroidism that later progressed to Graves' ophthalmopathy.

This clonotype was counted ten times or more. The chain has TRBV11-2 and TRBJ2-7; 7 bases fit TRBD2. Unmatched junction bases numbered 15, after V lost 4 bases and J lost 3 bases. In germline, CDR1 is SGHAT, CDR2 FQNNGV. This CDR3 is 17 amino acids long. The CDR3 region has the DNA TGTGCCAGCAGCTCCCGTTCTGGCGGGAGCGAAGTCTACGAGCAGTACTTC. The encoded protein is CASSSRSGGSEVYEQYF. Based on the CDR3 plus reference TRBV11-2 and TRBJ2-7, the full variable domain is EAGVAQSPRYKIIEKRQSVAFWCNPISGHATLYWYQQILGQGPKLLIQFQNNGVVDDSQLPKDRFSAERLKGVDSTLKIQPAKLEDSAVYLCASSSRSGGSEVYEQYFGPGTRLTVT.

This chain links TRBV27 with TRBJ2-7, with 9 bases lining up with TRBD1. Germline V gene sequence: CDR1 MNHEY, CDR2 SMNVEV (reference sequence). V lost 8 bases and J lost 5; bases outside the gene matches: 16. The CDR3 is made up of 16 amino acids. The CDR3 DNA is TGTGCCAGCGGCCTTGACCGGGACAGGGAATTAGACGAGCAGTACTTC. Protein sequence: CASGLDRDRELDEQYF.

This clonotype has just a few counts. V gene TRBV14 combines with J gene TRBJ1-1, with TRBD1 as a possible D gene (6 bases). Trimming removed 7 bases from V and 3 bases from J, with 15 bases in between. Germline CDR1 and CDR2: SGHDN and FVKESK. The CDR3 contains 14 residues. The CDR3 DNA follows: TGTGCCAGCAACAGGGACGGACTACACACTGAAGCTTTCTTT. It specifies CASNRDGLHTEAFF.

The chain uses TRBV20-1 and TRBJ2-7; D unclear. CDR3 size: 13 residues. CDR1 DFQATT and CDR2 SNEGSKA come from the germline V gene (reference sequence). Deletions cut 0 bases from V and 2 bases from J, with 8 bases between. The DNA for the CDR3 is TGCAGTGCTAGAGAACGGCCTGCCTACGAGCAGTACTTC. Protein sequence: CSARERPAYEQYF.

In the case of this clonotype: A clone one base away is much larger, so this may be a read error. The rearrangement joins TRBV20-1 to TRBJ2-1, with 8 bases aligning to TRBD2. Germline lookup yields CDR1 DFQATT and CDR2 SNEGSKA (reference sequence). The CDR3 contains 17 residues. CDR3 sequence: CNARGRKPGGPHNEQFF. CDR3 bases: TGCAATGCTAGGGGGAGGAAGCCGGGAGGGCCCCACAATGAGCAGTTCTTC.

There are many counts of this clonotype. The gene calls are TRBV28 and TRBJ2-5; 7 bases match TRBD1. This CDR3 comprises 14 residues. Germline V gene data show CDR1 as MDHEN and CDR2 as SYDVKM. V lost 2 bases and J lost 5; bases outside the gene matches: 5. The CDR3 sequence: CASSLSARGETQYF. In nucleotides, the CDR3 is TGTGCCAGCAGTTTAAGCGCCAGGGGGGAGACCCAGTACTTC. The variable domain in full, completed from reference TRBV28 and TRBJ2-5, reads DVKVTQSSRYLVKRTGEKVFLECVQDMDHENMFWYRQDPGLGLRLIYFSYDVKMKEKGDIPEGYSVSREKKERFSLILESASTNQTSMYLCASSLSARGETQYFGPGTRLLVL.

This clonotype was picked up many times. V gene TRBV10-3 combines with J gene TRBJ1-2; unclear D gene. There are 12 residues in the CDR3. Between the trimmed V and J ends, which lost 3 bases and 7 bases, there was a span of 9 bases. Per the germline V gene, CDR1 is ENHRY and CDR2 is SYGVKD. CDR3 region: CAISENGAGYTF. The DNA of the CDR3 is TGTGCCATCAGTGAAAATGGAGCTGGCTACACCTTC.

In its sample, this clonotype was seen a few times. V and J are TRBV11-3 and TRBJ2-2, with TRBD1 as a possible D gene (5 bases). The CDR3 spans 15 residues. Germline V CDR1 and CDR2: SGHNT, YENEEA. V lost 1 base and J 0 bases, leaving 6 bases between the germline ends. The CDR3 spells CASSLVGANTGELFF. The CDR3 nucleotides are TGTGCCAGCAGCTTAGTAGGGGCGAACACCGGGGAGCTGTTTTTT.

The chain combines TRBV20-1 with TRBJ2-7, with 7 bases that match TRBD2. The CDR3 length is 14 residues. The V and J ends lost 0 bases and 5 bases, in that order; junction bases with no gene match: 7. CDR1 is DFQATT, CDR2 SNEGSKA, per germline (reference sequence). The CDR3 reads CSARDGGRAHEQYF. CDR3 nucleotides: TGCAGTGCTAGAGATGGTGGGAGGGCACACGAGCAGTACTTC.

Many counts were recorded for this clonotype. As DNA, the CDR3 is TGCAGTGCTAGAGATCACGAGGCTAGCGGCAACCACGCGACAGATACGCAGTATTTT. This codes for CSARDHEASGNHATDTQYF. The chain links TRBV20-1 to TRBJ2-3; 7 bases match TRBD2. CDR3 length equals 19 residues. Looked up from germline, CDR1 is DFQATT and CDR2 is SNEGSKA (reference sequence). J was trimmed by 3 bases and V by 0 bases; bases with no gene match: 18.

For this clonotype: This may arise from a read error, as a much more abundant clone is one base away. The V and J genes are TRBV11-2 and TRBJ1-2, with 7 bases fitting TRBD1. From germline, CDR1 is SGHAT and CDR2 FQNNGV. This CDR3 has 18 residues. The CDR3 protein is CVSSFNRGKGLLGYGYTF. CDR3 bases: TGTGTCAGCAGCTTTAACAGGGGTAAAGGCCTCTTGGGGTATGGCTACACCTTC.

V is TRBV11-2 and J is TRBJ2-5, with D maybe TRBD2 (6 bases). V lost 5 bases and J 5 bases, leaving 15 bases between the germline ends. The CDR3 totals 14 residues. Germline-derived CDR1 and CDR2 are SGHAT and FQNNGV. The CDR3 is CASSKIAEEETQYF. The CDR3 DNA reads TGTGCCAGCAGCAAAATAGCGGAGGAGGAGACCCAGTACTTC.

CDR3 sequence: CASSHTGTVNTGELFF. The CDR3 DNA is TGCGCCAGCAGCCATACCGGGACTGTGAACACCGGGGAGCTGTTTTTT. The chain carries TRBV4-1 and TRBJ2-2, with a possible D match to TRBD2 (6 bases). Germline V gives CDR1 MGHRA, CDR2 YSYEKL. The CDR3 contains 16 residues. V was pared by 3 bases and J by 1 base, with 12 bases between.

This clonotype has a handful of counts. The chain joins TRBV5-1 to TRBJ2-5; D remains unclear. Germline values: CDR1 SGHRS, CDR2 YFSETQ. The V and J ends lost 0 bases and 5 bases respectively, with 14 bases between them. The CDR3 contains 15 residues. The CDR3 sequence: CASSLEGHYVETQYF. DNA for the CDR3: TGCGCCAGCAGCTTGGAGGGCCACTACGTCGAGACCCAGTACTTC. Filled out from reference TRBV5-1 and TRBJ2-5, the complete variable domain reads KAGVTQTPRYLIKTRGQQVTLSCSPISGHRSVSWYQQTPGQGLQFLFEYFSETQRNKGNFPGRFSGRQFSNSRSEMNVSTLELGDSALYLCASSLEGHYVETQYFGPGTRLLVL.

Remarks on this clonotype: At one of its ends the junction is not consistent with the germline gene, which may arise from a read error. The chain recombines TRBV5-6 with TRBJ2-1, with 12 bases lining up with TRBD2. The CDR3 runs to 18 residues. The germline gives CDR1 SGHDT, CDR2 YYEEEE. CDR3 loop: CASSLVGTSGRKNNDQFF. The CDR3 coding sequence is TGTGCCAGCAGCTTGGTCGGCACTAGCGGGAGGAAAAACAATGACCAGTTCTTC.

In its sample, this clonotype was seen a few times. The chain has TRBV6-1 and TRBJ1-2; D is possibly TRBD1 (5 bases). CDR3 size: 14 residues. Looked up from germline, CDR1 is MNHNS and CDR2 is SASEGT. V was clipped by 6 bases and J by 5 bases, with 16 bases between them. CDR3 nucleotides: TGTGCCAGCAGGGGGGTAGGGGTCGATTATGGCTACACCTTC. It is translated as CASRGVGVDYGYTF.

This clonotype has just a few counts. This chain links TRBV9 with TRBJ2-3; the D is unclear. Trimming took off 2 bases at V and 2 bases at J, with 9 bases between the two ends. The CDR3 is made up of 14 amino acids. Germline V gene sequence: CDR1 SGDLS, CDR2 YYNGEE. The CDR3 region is CASSVADSTDTQYF. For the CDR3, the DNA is TGTGCCAGCAGCGTCGCAGACTCCACAGATACGCAGTATTTT.

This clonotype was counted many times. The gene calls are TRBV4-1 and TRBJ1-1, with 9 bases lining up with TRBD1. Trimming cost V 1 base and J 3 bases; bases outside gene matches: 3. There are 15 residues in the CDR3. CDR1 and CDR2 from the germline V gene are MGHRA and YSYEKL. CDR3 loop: CASSQARQGDTEAFF. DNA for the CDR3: TGCGCCAGCAGCCAAGCCAGACAGGGGGACACTGAAGCTTTCTTT.

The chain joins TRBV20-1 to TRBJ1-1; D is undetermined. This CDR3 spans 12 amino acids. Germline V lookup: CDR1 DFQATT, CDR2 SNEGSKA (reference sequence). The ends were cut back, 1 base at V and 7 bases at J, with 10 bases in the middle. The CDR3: CSARAIFIEAFF. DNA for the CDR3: TGCAGTGCTAGAGCGATCTTTATTGAAGCTTTCTTT.

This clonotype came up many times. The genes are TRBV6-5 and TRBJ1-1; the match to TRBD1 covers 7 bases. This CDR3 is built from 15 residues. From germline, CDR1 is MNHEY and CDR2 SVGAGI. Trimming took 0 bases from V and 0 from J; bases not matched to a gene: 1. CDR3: CASSYSGTVNTEAFF. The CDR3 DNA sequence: TGTGCCAGCAGTTACTCGGGGACAGTGAACACTGAAGCTTTCTTT.

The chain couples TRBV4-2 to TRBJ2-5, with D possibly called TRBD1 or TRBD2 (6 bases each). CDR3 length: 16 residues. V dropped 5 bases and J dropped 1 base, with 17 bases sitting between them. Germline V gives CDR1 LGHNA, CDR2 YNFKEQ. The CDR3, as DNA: TGTGCCAGCAGCAAGGGGGGTGCGGACTTCCAAGAGACCCAGTACTTC. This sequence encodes CASSKGGADFQETQYF.

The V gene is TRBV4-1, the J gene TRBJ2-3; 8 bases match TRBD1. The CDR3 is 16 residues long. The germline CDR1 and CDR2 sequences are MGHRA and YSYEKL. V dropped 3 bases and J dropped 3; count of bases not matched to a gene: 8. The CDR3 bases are TGCGCCAGCAGCCAGATGACAGGGGAGCAGACAGATACGCAGTATTTT. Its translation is CASSQMTGEQTDTQYF.

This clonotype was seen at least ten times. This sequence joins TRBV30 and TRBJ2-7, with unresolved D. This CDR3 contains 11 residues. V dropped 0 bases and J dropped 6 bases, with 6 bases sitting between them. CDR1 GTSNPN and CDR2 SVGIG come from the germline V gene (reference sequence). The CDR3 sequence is CAWSVEVEQYF. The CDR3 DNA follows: TGTGCCTGGAGTGTAGAGGTCGAGCAGTACTTC.